Presented here are 10 T cell receptor beta chains from one specimen sequenced in a study of T cells in Graves' hyperthyroidism and ophthalmopathy. Amplified TCR beta CDR3 regions came from RNA transcripts. First-round RT-PCR targeting the TCR CDR3 was performed with the HTBI primer set. TCRdb passed the multiplex PCR reads through MiXCR, listing each CDR3 protein once. Of hundreds of thousands of distinct CDR3 sequences in the sample, about 14% were seen once. The sequencing sample was made of blood. These receptors were obtained from a woman between 18 and 29 years old with Graves' hyperthyroidism.

The sample holds many counts of this clonotype. DNA for the CDR3: TGTGCCAGCAGCTCCAGCGGGACGGTCAGGAATGAGCAGTTCTTC. Amino acids: CASSSSGTVRNEQFF. This sequence joins TRBV7-9 and TRBJ2-1, with 7 bases matching TRBD2. Germline loops: CDR1 SEHNR, CDR2 FQNEAQ (reference sequence). The ends lost 4 bases at V and 7 bases at J; junction bases unmatched: 10. The CDR3 contains 15 residues.

This clonotype was counted ten times or more. This chain links TRBV20-1 with TRBJ2-3; D might be TRBD2 (5 bases). The CDR3 is 15 residues long. Germline assignment: CDR1 DFQATT and CDR2 SNEGSKA (reference sequence). Trimming left V 0 bases short and J 0 bases short, with 10 bases between. In DNA, the CDR3 is TGCAGTGCTAGAGAAGGACTCCTTAGCACAGATACGCAGTATTTT. Translation gives CSAREGLLSTDTQYF.

The sample holds many counts of this clonotype. The chain couples TRBV20-1 to TRBJ2-7; D gene unclear. Germline V lookup: CDR1 DFQATT, CDR2 SNEGSKA (reference sequence). This CDR3 is 13 amino acids long. V gave up 6 bases and J gave up 2 bases, with 14 bases separating them. The CDR3 bases are TGCAGTGCCCCCACGACGAGAACCTACGAGCAGTACTTC. Its translation: CSAPTTRTYEQYF.

In this sample, this clonotype turned up many times. The V and J genes are TRBV2 and TRBJ2-7; tentative D call: TRBD1 (6 bases). The V gene's germline CDR1 is SNHLY and CDR2 FYNNEI. Trimming stripped 0 bases from V and 0 bases from J, with 9 bases between. This CDR3 contains 15 residues. CDR3 sequence reads: CASSEAWDNSYEQYF. CDR3 in DNA: TGTGCCAGCAGTGAAGCTTGGGACAACTCCTACGAGCAGTACTTC.

This clonotype was observed at least ten times. The rearrangement joins TRBV11-2 to TRBJ2-1; 7 bases line up with TRBD2. The CDR3 covers 20 residues. Germline values: CDR1 SGHAT, CDR2 FQNNGV. V dropped 3 bases and J dropped 10; count of bases not matched to a gene: 27. In nucleotides, the CDR3 is TGTGCCAGCAGCTTCCCATCACACGAGCTAGCGGCCCCGTTGATGGGAGAGCAGTTCTTC. This encodes CASSFPSHELAAPLMGEQFF.

This clonotype was found many times. The chain employs TRBV28 and TRBJ2-7, with unresolved D. V lost 4 bases to trimming and J lost 6 bases, with 19 bases between them. This CDR3 is built from 15 residues. CDR1 is MDHEN, CDR2 SYDVKM, per germline. Here the CDR3 DNA reads TGTGCCAGCAGTTCGTCGGACCTTGCCGATATCGAGCAGTACTTC. Translation: CASSSSDLADIEQYF.

In its sample, this clonotype was seen many times. The V and J genes are TRBV4-3 and TRBJ2-1, with D uncertain. CDR1 is LGHNA and CDR2 is YSLEER in the germline V gene. V was cut by 2 bases and J by 4 bases, with 12 bases left in between. This CDR3 has 15 amino acids. DNA of the CDR3: TGCGCCAGCAGCCAACTATCGGAGCGTTACAATGAGCAGTTCTTC. Translation: CASSQLSERYNEQFF.

In DNA, the CDR3 is TGCAGTGCTGACTTCAGGGAAGGCACCGGGGAGCTGTTTTTT. Translating it yields CSADFREGTGELFF. The rearrangement links TRBV20-1 to TRBJ2-2; perhaps TRBD1 as D (5 bases). The CDR3 totals 14 residues. V was cut by 5 bases and J by 4 bases, with 14 bases left in between. Germline V gene lookup returns CDR1 DFQATT and CDR2 SNEGSKA (reference sequence).

The rearrangement links TRBV5-5 to TRBJ2-1, with 7 bases matching TRBD2. The trim removed 3 bases at V and 8 bases at J, leaving 14 bases unmatched. The CDR3 extends over 16 amino acids. Germline CDR1 reads SGHKS; CDR2 reads YYEKEE (reference sequence). CDR3 coding DNA: TGTGCCAGCAGCTGGGGGTTTAAGGGAGGGAACGATGAGCAGTTCTTC. Its translation is CASSWGFKGGNDEQFF. Using reference TRBV5-5 and TRBJ2-1 for the parts outside the CDR3, the full variable domain is DAGVTQSPTHLIKTRGQQVTLRCSPISGHKSVSWYQQVLGQGPQFIFQYYEKEERGRGNFPDRFSARQFPNYSSELNVNALLLGDSALYLCASSWGFKGGNDEQFFGPGTRLTVL.

This clonotype appeared many times. This chain links TRBV18 with TRBJ2-3; 10 positions match TRBD2. The V gene's germline CDR1 is KGHSH and CDR2 LQKENI. This CDR3 region has 16 residues. Trimming cost V 4 bases and J 1 base; bases outside gene matches: 5. The CDR3 region has the DNA TGTGCCAGCTCACACGGAGCGGGAGGGGGCACAGATACGCAGTATTTT. Its translation: CASSHGAGGGTDTQYF.